Below are 12 T cell receptor beta chains sequenced from a single sample in a study of shared clonotypes between healthy human individuals. Generated by immunoSEQ multiplex PCR, the TCRdb table keeps only in-frame clones and is missing some. The table shows approximately 2.5 million clones, with approximately 93% occurring only once. The source material was naive CD4+ T cells from PBMCs. Subset indicated: CD45RA+ positively selected. Every receptor here comes from a man aged 18 to 30 in good health. Some clones in this sample may be carry-over from other donors' samples.

The rearrangement joins TRBV7-9 to TRBJ2-7; 10 bases align to TRBD2. V was clipped by 0 bases and J by 7 bases; unmatched bases: 9. CDR3 size: 16 residues. Germline-derived CDR1 and CDR2 are SEHNR and FQNEAQ (reference sequence). The CDR3, as DNA: TGTGCCAGCAGCTTAGCGAGGGCTAGCGGGAGCTGGGAGCAGTACTTC. Residues: CASSLARASGSWEQYF.

Details on this clone: The sample carries other DNA sequences with the same CDR3. This chain uses TRBV15 with TRBJ2-3; D is uncertain. Germline assignment: CDR1 LNHNV and CDR2 YYDKDF (reference sequence). The V end was cut by 0 bases, the J end by 4 bases, with 2 bases between. The CDR3 consists of 12 residues. The CDR3 reads CATSRDADTQYF. The CDR3 region has the DNA TGTGCCACCAGCAGAGACGCAGATACGCAGTATTTT.

The chain combines TRBV2 with TRBJ1-1; unclear D gene. Germline CDR1 is SNHLY and CDR2 is FYNNEI. The CDR3 spans 17 residues. Trimming took off 0 bases at V and 0 bases at J, with 14 bases between the two ends. In DNA, the CDR3 is TGTGCCAGCAGTGAAGCGCTTAGGAGGGAACTGAACACTGAAGCTTTCTTT. It translates to CASSEALRRELNTEAFF.

The chain has TRBV5-5 and TRBJ1-2; TRBD1 aligns across 10 bases. The germline gives CDR1 SGHKS, CDR2 YYEKEE (reference sequence). The trim removed 4 bases at V and 1 base at J, leaving 13 bases unmatched. This CDR3 has 18 residues. For the CDR3, the DNA is TGTGCCAGCAGCCCCAACCCGACAGGGGGCCTTGTTAACTATGGCTACACCTTC. Amino acid sequence: CASSPNPTGGLVNYGYTF.

The J gene is TRBJ2-7, the V gene TRBV27, with D maybe TRBD1 (5 bases). The germline V gene has CDR1 MNHEY and CDR2 SMNVEV (reference sequence). V was pared by 0 bases and J by 4 bases, with 19 bases between. The CDR3 sequence is 17 residues long. The CDR3 loop is CASSLSMGRGLWYEQYF. In DNA form, the CDR3 reads TGTGCCAGCAGTTTATCGATGGGTAGGGGCCTGTGGTACGAGCAGTACTTC.

The J gene is TRBJ1-1, the V gene TRBV28; no clear D gene. Trimming removed 5 bases at V and 4 bases at J, with 17 bases between. CDR3 length: 15 residues. From germline, CDR1 is MDHEN and CDR2 SYDVKM. For the CDR3, the DNA is TGTGCCAGCAGTCCCCTCCCCAGACTGGGCACTGAAGCTTTCTTT. Translation gives CASSPLPRLGTEAFF.

V and J are TRBV5-1 and TRBJ2-1; 9 bases match TRBD2. The CDR3 has 16 residues. V gave up 0 bases and J gave up 3 bases; unmatched junction bases: 4. The germline V gene encodes CDR1 SGHRS and CDR2 YFSETQ. This CDR3 reads CASSLVAGGNYNEQFF. The CDR3 nucleotides are TGCGCCAGCAGCTTGGTGGCGGGAGGGAACTACAATGAGCAGTTCTTC.

The chain is built from TRBV5-1 and TRBJ2-3, with TRBD2 matching 10 bases. V shed 1 base and J 2 bases; nucleotides not matched to a gene: 4. CDR3 length: 16 residues. Germline CDR1 SGHRS, CDR2 YFSETQ. For the CDR3, the DNA is TGCGCCAGCAGCTTGTCACTAGCGGGGATCACAGATACGCAGTATTTT. Translating gives CASSLSLAGITDTQYF.

In its sample, this clone was seen a few times. Other DNA sequences in this specimen translate into the identical CDR3. The chain carries TRBV5-1 and TRBJ1-3; tentatively, D is TRBD1 (6 bases). The germline V gene has CDR1 SGHRS and CDR2 YFSETQ. The length of the CDR3 is 15 residues. V was trimmed by 4 bases and J by 0 bases, leaving 11 bases between them. The CDR3 region is CASSPGQNSGNTIYF. DNA for the CDR3: TGCGCCAGCAGCCCAGGACAGAACTCTGGAAACACCATATATTTT.

V is TRBV4-3 and J is TRBJ2-2; TRBD2 might be the D (5 bases). The CDR3 loop spans 14 amino acids. Trimming stripped 0 bases from V and 8 bases from J, with 10 bases between. Germline V gene sequence: CDR1 LGHNA, CDR2 YSLEER. The CDR3 loop is CASSQEDSAGELFF. The CDR3, as DNA: TGCGCCAGCAGCCAAGAGGACTCAGCTGGGGAGCTGTTTTTT.

The chain links TRBV5-1 to TRBJ2-6; 8 positions agree with TRBD1. There are 19 residues in the CDR3. Germline CDR1 reads SGHRS; CDR2 reads YFSETQ. The J segment lost 2 bases and the V segment lost 0 bases, leaving 10 bases of the junction unmatched. The CDR3 here is CASSLAQGAVGAGANVLTF. In nucleotides, the CDR3 is TGCGCCAGCAGCTTGGCTCAGGGGGCGGTGGGTGCTGGGGCCAACGTCCTGACTTTC.

The chain links TRBV28 to TRBJ2-3; TRBD2 agrees at 9 bases. The V segment lost 4 bases and the J segment 1 base; nucleotides outside the gene matches: 6. The CDR3 is 16 residues long. Germline CDR1 MDHEN, CDR2 SYDVKM. The CDR3 loop is CASSSASGIRTDTQYF. In DNA form, the CDR3 reads TGTGCCAGCAGTTCAGCTAGCGGGATACGCACAGATACGCAGTATTTT.